This T cell receptor (beta chain) was sequenced during a study of graft-versus-host responses after intestinal transplantation. Study in general: Recipients across the board were started on anti-thymocyte globulin induction, then kept on tacrolimus and steroids for around 3 years.

Whole-study results and caveats: Allografts from individuals with graft-donor T cell macrochimerism displayed high graft-versus-host to host-versus-graft clonal ratios. GvH clones surfaced in recipient marrow, some emerging earlier in ileum or blood.

The starting material, graft tissue, was processed to release intraepithelial and lamina propria lymphocytes. This clone was picked up a small number of times. Its cognate antigen is unknown. Per germline, CDR1 MDHEN and CDR2 SYDVKM. The CDR3 length is 13 residues. Trimming took off 5 bases at V and 4 bases at J, with 11 bases between the two ends. Clones were sequenced by immunoSEQ multiplex PCR, and TCRdb holds only the in-frame ones, with some missing. Of 5,700 or so clones in the sample, around 74% were seen once. This receptor was identified in a human patient who received an intestinal transplant, so some T cells may come from the graft donor. The starting material was ileum tissue, obtained approximately 33 weeks after intestinal transplant. V usage is TRBV28 and J usage is TRBJ1-1; TRBD1 is a possible D gene (5 bases). CDR3 protein: CASSIGGGTEAFF. The CDR3 DNA is TGTGCCAGCAGTATCGGGGGGGGCACTGAAGCTTTCTTT.